This TCR beta chain originates from a study of CD4+ T cells in melanoma. General study findings and limits: In melanoma, neoantigen-specific CD4+ T cells reportedly differed in differentiation state. CD8+ T cell, macrophage and B cell function reportedly correlated with neoantigen-specific CD4+ T cells.

Remarks on this clone: Its matching antigen is unknown.

Measured with immunoSEQ multiplex PCR; TCRdb has only the in-frame clones, and not every one. The table has 8,500 to 10,000 clones, less than 75% seen once. The CDR3 is 16 amino acids. The germline CDR1 and CDR2 sequences are MGHRA and YSYEKL. V gave up 3 bases and J gave up 5 bases, with 14 bases separating them. The V gene is TRBV4-1, the J gene TRBJ1-6; D may be TRBD1 (5 bases). This sequence was found in a human donor with melanoma. The source material was cells from a culture (not recorded whether cultured in vitro). For the CDR3, the DNA is TGCGCCAGCAGCCACCTCCGCGGAGGGGATAATTCACCCCTCCACTTT. Its translation: CASSHLRGGDNSPLHF.